The 32 T cell receptor beta chains given below trace back to one sample, sequenced in a study of T-cell reconstitution after alpha-beta-depleted transplantation in children. During its preparation, the TCRbeta library received unique molecular identifiers. TCRdb passed the PCR reads through MiXCR, listing each CDR3 protein once. The table shows hundreds of thousands of distinct CDR3 sequences, with roughly 17% occurring only once. The specimen comprised PBMCs from the stem cell graft donor, sampled from the stem cell graft. These receptors were taken from a human donor who donated a stem cell graft to a child with acute myeloid leukemia.

V usage is TRBV12-3 or TRBV12-4 and J usage is TRBJ2-5, with TRBD2 matching over 8 bases. The junction had 9 bases not matched to a gene; V was cut back by 1 base and J by 2 bases. This CDR3 spans 17 amino acids. The CDR3 spells CASSLGRSRGEQETQYF. CDR3 DNA sequence: TGTGCCAGCAGTTTAGGTCGGTCGCGGGGGGAACAAGAGACCCAGTACTTC.

This chain connects TRBV12-5 to TRBJ1-1; D unclear. Trimming removed 0 bases at V and 1 base at J, with 15 bases between. The germline V gene encodes CDR1 LGHNT and CDR2 FRNRAP. The CDR3 contains 17 residues. In nucleotides, the CDR3 is TGTGCTAGTGGTTTGGTAGGCATAGGCAGTCGGAACACTGAAGCTTTCTTT. This translates into CASGLVGIGSRNTEAFF.

The sample holds a few counts of this clonotype. The chain joins TRBV7-9 to TRBJ1-2; D may be TRBD1 (6 bases). CDR1 is SEHNR, CDR2 FQNEAQ, per germline (reference sequence). The V and J ends lost 4 bases and 6 bases respectively, with 15 bases between them. The CDR3 length is 14 residues. CDR3 in amino acids: CASSSPGASDGYTF. CDR3 nucleotide sequence: TGTGCCAGCAGCTCGCCGGGGGCATCAGATGGCTACACCTTC.

This chain uses TRBV6-4 with TRBJ2-1, with a possible D match to TRBD1 (6 bases). Germline V gene data show CDR1 as MRHNA and CDR2 as SNTAGT. Trimming left V 8 bases short and J 8 bases short, with 22 bases between. The CDR3 consists of 15 residues. Written as DNA, the CDR3 is TGTGCCAGCGGAAAGACAGGTCGACAGGCGGATGAGCAGTTCTTC. Translated: CASGKTGRQADEQFF.

This clonotype has only a few counts. The V call is TRBV6-1, the J call TRBJ1-6; 8 positions match TRBD1. Per the germline V gene, CDR1 is MNHNS and CDR2 is SASEGT. This CDR3 spans 16 amino acids. The V gene end was trimmed by 5 bases and the J gene end by 4 bases; junction bases not matched to a gene: 7. CDR3 sequence: CASSRGQGRYNSPLHF. CDR3 DNA sequence: TGTGCCAGCAGTCGCGGACAGGGAAGGTATAATTCACCCCTCCACTTT.

The rearrangement links TRBV7-7 to TRBJ2-5; a weak D match, TRBD1 (5 bases). Trimming cost V 5 bases and J 2 bases, with 15 bases left between them. The germline V gene has CDR1 SSHAT and CDR2 FNYEAQ (reference sequence). The CDR3 contains 15 residues. CDR3 region: CASSLIGTGQETQYF. CDR3 bases: TGTGCCAGCAGCCTCATAGGTACAGGTCAAGAGACCCAGTACTTC.

This clonotype was seen ten or more times. The chain uses TRBV20-1 and TRBJ2-5, with 9 bases identical to TRBD1. V lost 5 bases and J lost 5; bases outside the gene matches: 15. The CDR3 sequence is 16 residues long. Germline V lookup: CDR1 DFQATT, CDR2 SNEGSKA (reference sequence). The CDR3 nucleotides read TGCAGTGCTGCACAGGGGGCTAAGAACCTCCAGGAGACCCAGTACTTC. It translates to CSAAQGAKNLQETQYF.

This clonotype was found a few times. The rearrangement joins TRBV5-6 to TRBJ2-2; either TRBD1 or TRBD2 may fit D (6 bases each). Per the germline V gene, CDR1 is SGHDT and CDR2 is YYEEEE. The CDR3 is made up of 16 amino acids. V lost 2 bases, J lost 0 bases, and 11 bases lay in between. CDR3: CASSFTGATNTGELFF. The DNA for the CDR3 is TGTGCCAGCAGCTTCACGGGGGCCACGAACACCGGGGAGCTGTTTTTT.

This clonotype was counted ten times or more. V and J are TRBV20-1 and TRBJ2-5, with TRBD2 identical over 11 bases. Unmatched junction bases numbered 7, after V lost 2 bases and J lost 5 bases. The V gene's germline CDR1 is DFQATT and CDR2 SNEGSKA (reference sequence). The CDR3 sequence is 15 residues long. The CDR3 here is CSARPLAGGPETQYF. CDR3 DNA: TGCAGTGCTAGACCCTTAGCGGGGGGGCCGGAGACCCAGTACTTC.

This clonotype has a count of ten or more. The gene calls are TRBV20-1 and TRBJ2-5; D not certain. V was cut by 1 base and J by 5 bases, with 14 bases left in between. The CDR3 is 14 amino acids. CDR1 is DFQATT and CDR2 is SNEGSKA in the germline V gene (reference sequence). In nucleotides, the CDR3 is TGCAGTGCTAGAGTCGGAACCCTCGTCGAGACCCAGTACTTC. It is translated as CSARVGTLVETQYF.

The rearrangement joins TRBV5-6 to TRBJ2-3; 9 bases line up with TRBD1. The V gene end was trimmed by 4 bases and the J gene end by 2 bases; junction bases not matched to a gene: 5. Germline-derived CDR1 and CDR2 are SGHDT and YYEEEE. This CDR3 is built from 15 residues. CDR3 nucleotide sequence: TGTGCCAGCAGCAAGGACAGGGGAGTCACAGATACGCAGTATTTT. As protein: CASSKDRGVTDTQYF. Filled out from reference TRBV5-6 and TRBJ2-3, the complete variable domain reads DAGVTQSPTHLIKTRGQQVTLRCSPKSGHDTVSWYQQALGQGPQFIFQYYEEEERQRGNFPDRFSGHQFPNYSSELNVNALLLGDSALYLCASSKDRGVTDTQYFGPGTRLTVL.

This clonotype has at least ten counts. The chain is built from TRBV5-1 and TRBJ2-5; unclear D gene. Germline CDR1 is SGHRS and CDR2 is YFSETQ. This CDR3 comprises 15 residues. V was pared by 2 bases and J by 7 bases, with 18 bases between. This CDR3 is CASSFGPDHYGTQYF. The CDR3, as DNA: TGCGCCAGCAGCTTCGGTCCAGACCATTATGGGACCCAGTACTTC.

This clonotype appeared many times. V gene TRBV7-6 combines with J gene TRBJ2-5; 10 nucleotides agree with TRBD2. The V gene end was trimmed by 5 bases and the J gene end by 5 bases; junction bases not matched to a gene: 11. Germline V CDR1 and CDR2: SGHVS, FNYEAQ. This CDR3 has 16 residues. This CDR3 reads CASSPRGLAVVETQYF. The CDR3 bases are TGTGCCAGCAGCCCCCGTGGACTAGCGGTGGTGGAGACCCAGTACTTC.

V and J are TRBV7-2 and TRBJ2-7, with D possibly matching TRBD1 (6 bases). The CDR3 sequence is 14 residues long. Germline lookup yields CDR1 SGHTA and CDR2 FQGNSA. Trimming took 5 bases from V and 3 from J, leaving 14 bases between them. In DNA, the CDR3 is TGTGCCAGCAGCGCCCCGGGACACCTCTACGAGCAGTACTTC. As protein: CASSAPGHLYEQYF.

This chain joins TRBV9 and TRBJ2-1, with D perhaps matching TRBD1 (6 bases). Germline loops: CDR1 SGDLS, CDR2 YYNGEE. The CDR3 is made up of 16 amino acids. The V end lost 3 bases, the J end lost 7 bases, and 20 bases lay between the germline ends. In nucleotides, the CDR3 is TGTGCCAGCAGCGATAGCGATTACAGGGAGCGGAATGAGCAGTTCTTC. This encodes CASSDSDYRERNEQFF. The full variable domain, completed using reference TRBV9 and TRBJ2-1, is DSGVTQTPKHLITATGQRVTLRCSPRSGDLSVYWYQQSLDQGLQFLIQYYNGEERAKGNILERFSAQQFPDLHSELNLSSLELGDSALYFCASSDSDYRERNEQFFGPGTRLTVL.

This sequence joins TRBV20-1 and TRBJ2-7, with TRBD1 identical over 9 bases. After removal of 7 bases from V and 3 bases from J, the junction contained 10 bases not matched to a gene. The germline gives CDR1 DFQATT, CDR2 SNEGSKA (reference sequence). This CDR3 spans 14 amino acids. The CDR3 loop is CSDSSGQGGYEQYF. Written as DNA, the CDR3 is TGCAGTGATAGTTCGGGACAGGGAGGCTACGAGCAGTACTTC.

This chain uses TRBV20-1 with TRBJ2-1; perhaps TRBD1 as D (6 bases). The CDR3 contains 14 residues. Deletions cut 3 bases from V and 6 bases from J, with 15 bases between. From germline, CDR1 is DFQATT and CDR2 SNEGSKA (reference sequence). The CDR3 bases are TGCAGTGCTAGGAATTTAAGGGGGACCAATGAGCAGTTCTTC. Amino acids: CSARNLRGTNEQFF.

Only a few counts were recorded for this clonotype. In DNA form, the CDR3 reads TGTGCCATCAGGGGAGTGAATTCACCCCTCCACTTT. Amino acid sequence: CAIRGVNSPLHF. The rearrangement joins TRBV10-3 to TRBJ1-6; unclear D gene. The CDR3 runs 12 residues. Per germline, CDR1 ENHRY and CDR2 SYGVKD. Deletions cut 6 bases from V and 7 bases from J, with 7 bases between.

This clonotype came up many times. J is TRBJ2-5 and V is TRBV15, with D unresolved. V was clipped by 3 bases and J by 5 bases, with 16 bases between them. Germline CDR1 is LNHNV and CDR2 is YYDKDF (reference sequence). The CDR3 has 15 residues. The CDR3 protein is CATSRRNGRLETQYF. The CDR3 DNA reads TGTGCCACCAGCAGGCGAAACGGACGGTTGGAGACCCAGTACTTC.

This chain connects TRBV21-1 to TRBJ2-7. TRBV21-1 is listed as a pseudogene. The CDR3 has 17 residues. The CDR3 loop is CASSKRVYGFRSYEQYV. The CDR3 nucleotides read TGTGCCAGCAGCAAAAGGGTTTACGGGTTTCGGTCCTACGAGCAGTACGTC.

There are many counts of this clonotype. The rearrangement uses TRBV6-5 and TRBJ2-5, with a tentative D call TRBD1 (5 bases). Germline assignment: CDR1 MNHEY and CDR2 SVGAGI. V lost 8 bases, J lost 4 bases, and 8 bases lay in between. CDR3 size: 11 residues. This CDR3 is CASVRGETQYF. CDR3 in DNA: TGTGCCAGCGTTAGGGGAGAGACCCAGTACTTC.

This chain uses TRBV6-5 with TRBJ2-3; TRBD2 is a possible D gene (7 bases). CDR1 and CDR2 (germline): MNHEY, SVGAGI. V was trimmed by 2 bases and J by 0 bases, leaving 9 bases between them. The CDR3 has 15 amino acids. In DNA form, the CDR3 reads TGTGCCAGCAGTTACGAGGGGGGGAGCACAGATACGCAGTATTTT. As protein: CASSYEGGSTDTQYF.

This clonotype was counted only a few times. Here the CDR3 DNA reads TGTGCCAGCAACCCCAGGGTGGGGGACACTGAAGCTTTCTTT. Its translation: CASNPRVGDTEAFF. This rearrangement joins TRBV12-3 or TRBV12-4 to TRBJ1-1, with a tentative D call TRBD1 (5 bases). V lost 7 bases and J lost 3, with 15 bases in between. CDR3 size: 14 residues.

The V gene is TRBV7-1, the J gene TRBJ1-5; no clear D. TRBV7-1 is identified as an open reading frame with a role that is uncertain. The V and J ends lost 10 bases and 3 bases respectively, with 16 bases between them. The CDR3 totals 14 residues. In DNA form, the CDR3 reads TGTGCCATCGGCCCCGGGCTAGCCAATCAGCCCCAGCATTTT. It encodes CAIGPGLANQPQHF.

This chain links TRBV11-2 with TRBJ1-1; a possible D gene is TRBD1 (5 bases). This CDR3 has 14 amino acids. Deletions cut 5 bases from V and 0 bases from J, with 10 bases between. Per germline, CDR1 SGHAT and CDR2 FQNNGV. The CDR3 sequence: CASSQGSLNTEAFF. The CDR3 DNA follows: TGTGCCAGCAGCCAGGGCAGCTTGAACACTGAAGCTTTCTTT. Drawing the rest from reference TRBV11-2 and TRBJ1-1, the complete variable domain is EAGVAQSPRYKIIEKRQSVAFWCNPISGHATLYWYQQILGQGPKLLIQFQNNGVVDDSQLPKDRFSAERLKGVDSTLKIQPAKLEDSAVYLCASSQGSLNTEAFFGQGTRLTVV.

V and J are TRBV5-1 and TRBJ2-1; TRBD2 aligns across 11 bases. CDR3 length: 15 residues. V dropped 6 bases and J dropped 10; count of bases not matched to a gene: 12. Germline values: CDR1 SGHRS, CDR2 YFSETQ. The CDR3 sequence: CASTSGGYQSGEQFF. CDR3 bases: TGCGCCAGCACTAGCGGGGGGTACCAATCTGGGGAGCAGTTCTTC.

This clonotype showed up many times. The V and J genes are TRBV29-1 and TRBJ2-5; 8 nucleotides match TRBD1. The CDR3 contains 13 residues. CDR1 is SQVTM and CDR2 is ANQGSEA in the germline V gene. V lost 8 bases to trimming and J lost 2 bases; unmatched junction nucleotides: 7. This CDR3 is CSLNTGGQETQYF. In nucleotides, the CDR3 is TGCAGCCTAAATACAGGGGGACAAGAGACCCAGTACTTC.

This sequence joins TRBV10-3 and TRBJ1-2; D perhaps matches TRBD1 (5 bases). Germline CDR1 and CDR2: ENHRY and SYGVKD. V was shortened by 5 bases and J by 1 base, with 14 bases between the two germline ends. There are 15 residues in the CDR3. CDR3 in amino acids: CAISSGTDFNYGYTF. The CDR3 DNA reads TGTGCCATCAGTTCGGGGACGGATTTTAACTATGGCTACACCTTC.

The chain links TRBV7-9 to TRBJ1-1; 9 nucleotides line up with TRBD1. The CDR3 sequence is 15 residues long. J lost 11 bases, V lost 5 bases, and 15 bases had no gene match. Germline-derived CDR1 and CDR2 are SEHNR and FQNEAQ (reference sequence). The CDR3 nucleotides are TGTGCCAGCAGCCTTCTTCTGGACAGGGGCGTCGGTGCTTTCTTT. Translation: CASSLLLDRGVGAFF. Looking up the rest from reference TRBV7-9 and TRBJ1-1 gives the full variable domain: DTGVSQNPRHKITKRGQNVTFRCDPISEHNRLYWYRQTLGQGPEFLTYFQNEAQLEKSRLLSDRFSAERPKGSFSTLEIQRTEQGDSAMYLCASSLLLDRGVGAFFGQGTRLTVV.

The J gene is TRBJ1-5, the V gene TRBV4-1, with D hard to call. Germline values: CDR1 MGHRA, CDR2 YSYEKL. This CDR3 is built from 13 residues. The ends were cut back, 0 bases at V and 7 bases at J, with 7 bases in the middle. The CDR3 DNA sequence: TGCGCCAGCAGCCAAGAAGGAAGGCAGCCCCAGCATTTT. Amino acid sequence: CASSQEGRQPQHF.

The sample holds a few counts of this clonotype. Written as DNA, the CDR3 is TGTGCCAGCAGTCGGCTCAGGGGATATGAGCAGTTCTTC. Translated: CASSRLRGYEQFF. The chain links TRBV12-3 or TRBV12-4 to TRBJ2-1; D is possibly TRBD1 (6 bases). The ends were cut back, 5 bases at V and 8 bases at J, with 13 bases in the middle. The CDR3 loop spans 13 amino acids.

The J gene is TRBJ1-5, the V gene TRBV24-1; D is uncertain. CDR3 length equals 14 residues. Between the trimmed V and J ends, which lost 5 bases and 0 bases, there was a span of 7 bases. CDR1 is KGHDR, CDR2 SFDVKD, per germline. This CDR3 reads CATSALDSNQPQHF. CDR3 coding DNA: TGTGCCACCAGTGCACTGGATAGCAATCAGCCCCAGCATTTT.